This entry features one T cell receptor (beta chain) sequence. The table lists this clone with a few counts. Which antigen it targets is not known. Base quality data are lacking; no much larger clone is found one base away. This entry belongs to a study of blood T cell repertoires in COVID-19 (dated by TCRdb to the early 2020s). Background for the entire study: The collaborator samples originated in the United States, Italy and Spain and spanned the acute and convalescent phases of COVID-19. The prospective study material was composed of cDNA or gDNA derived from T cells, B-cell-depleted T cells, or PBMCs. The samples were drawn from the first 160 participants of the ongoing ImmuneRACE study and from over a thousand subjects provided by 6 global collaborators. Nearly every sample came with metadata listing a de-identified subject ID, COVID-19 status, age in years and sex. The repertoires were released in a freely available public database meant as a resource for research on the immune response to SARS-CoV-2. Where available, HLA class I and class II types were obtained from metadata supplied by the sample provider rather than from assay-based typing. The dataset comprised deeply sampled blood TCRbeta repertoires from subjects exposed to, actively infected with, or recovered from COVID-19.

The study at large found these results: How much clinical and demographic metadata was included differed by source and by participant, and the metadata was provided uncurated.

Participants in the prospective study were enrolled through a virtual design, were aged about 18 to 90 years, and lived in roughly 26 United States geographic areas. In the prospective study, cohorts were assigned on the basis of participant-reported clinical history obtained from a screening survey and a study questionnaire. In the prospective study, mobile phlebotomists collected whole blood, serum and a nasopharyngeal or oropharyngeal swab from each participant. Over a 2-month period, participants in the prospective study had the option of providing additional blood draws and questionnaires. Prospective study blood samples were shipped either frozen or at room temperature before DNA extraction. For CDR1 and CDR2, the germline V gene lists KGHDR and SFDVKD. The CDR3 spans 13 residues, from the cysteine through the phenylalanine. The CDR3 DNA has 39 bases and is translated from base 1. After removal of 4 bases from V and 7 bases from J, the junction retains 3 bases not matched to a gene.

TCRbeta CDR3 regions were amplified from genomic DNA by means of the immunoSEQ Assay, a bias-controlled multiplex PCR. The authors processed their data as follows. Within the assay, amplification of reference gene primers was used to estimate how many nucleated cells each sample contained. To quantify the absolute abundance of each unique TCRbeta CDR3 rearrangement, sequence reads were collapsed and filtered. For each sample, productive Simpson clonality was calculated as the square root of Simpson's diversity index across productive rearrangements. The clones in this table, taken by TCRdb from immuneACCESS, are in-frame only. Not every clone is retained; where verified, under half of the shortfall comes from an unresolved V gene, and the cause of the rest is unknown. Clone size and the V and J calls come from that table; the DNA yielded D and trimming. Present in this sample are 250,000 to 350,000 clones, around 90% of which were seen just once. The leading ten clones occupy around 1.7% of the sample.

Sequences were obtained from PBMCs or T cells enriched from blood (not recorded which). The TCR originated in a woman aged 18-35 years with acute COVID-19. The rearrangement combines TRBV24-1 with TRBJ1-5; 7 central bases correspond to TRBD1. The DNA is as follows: TGTGCCACCAGTGACCCAGGGGGACAGCCCCAGCATTTT. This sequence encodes CATSDPGGQPQHF.